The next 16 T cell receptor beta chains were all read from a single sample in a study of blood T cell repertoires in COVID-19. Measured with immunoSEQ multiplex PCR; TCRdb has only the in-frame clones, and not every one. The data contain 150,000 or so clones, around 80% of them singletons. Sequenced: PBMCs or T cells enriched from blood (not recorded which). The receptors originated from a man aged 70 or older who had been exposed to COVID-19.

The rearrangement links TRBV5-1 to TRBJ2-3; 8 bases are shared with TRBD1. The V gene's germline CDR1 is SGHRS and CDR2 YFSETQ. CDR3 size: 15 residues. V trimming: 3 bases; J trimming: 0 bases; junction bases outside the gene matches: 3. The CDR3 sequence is CASSSDRGSTDTQYF. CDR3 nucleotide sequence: TGCGCCAGCAGCTCTGACAGGGGTAGCACAGATACGCAGTATTTT. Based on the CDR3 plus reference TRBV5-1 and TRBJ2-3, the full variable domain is KAGVTQTPRYLIKTRGQQVTLSCSPISGHRSVSWYQQTPGQGLQFLFEYFSETQRNKGNFPGRFSGRQFSNSRSEMNVSTLELGDSALYLCASSSDRGSTDTQYFGPGTRLTVL.

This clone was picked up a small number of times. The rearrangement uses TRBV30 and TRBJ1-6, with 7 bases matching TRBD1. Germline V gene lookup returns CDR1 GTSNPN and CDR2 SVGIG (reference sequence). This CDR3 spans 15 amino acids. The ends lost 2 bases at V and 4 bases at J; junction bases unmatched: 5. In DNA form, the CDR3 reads TGTGCCTGGAGTACTGAGGGACAGTATAATTCACCCCTCCACTTT. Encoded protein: CAWSTEGQYNSPLHF.

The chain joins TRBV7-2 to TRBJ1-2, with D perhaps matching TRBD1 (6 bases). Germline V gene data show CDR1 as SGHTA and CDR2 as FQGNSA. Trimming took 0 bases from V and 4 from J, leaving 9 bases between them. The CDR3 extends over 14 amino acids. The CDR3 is CASSLATGSYGYTF. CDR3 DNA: TGTGCCAGCAGCTTAGCGACAGGATCCTATGGCTACACCTTC.

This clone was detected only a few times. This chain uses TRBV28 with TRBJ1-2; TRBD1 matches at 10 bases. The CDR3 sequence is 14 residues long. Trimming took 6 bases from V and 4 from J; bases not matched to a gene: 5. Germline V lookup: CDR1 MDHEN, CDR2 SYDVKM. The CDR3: CASRTDRGRYGYTF. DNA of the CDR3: TGTGCCAGCAGGACCGACAGGGGGCGCTATGGCTACACCTTC.

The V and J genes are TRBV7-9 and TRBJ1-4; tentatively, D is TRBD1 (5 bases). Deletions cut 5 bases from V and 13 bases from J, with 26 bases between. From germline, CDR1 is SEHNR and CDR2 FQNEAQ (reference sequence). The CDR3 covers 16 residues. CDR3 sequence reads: CASSKRSGTSTRGLFF. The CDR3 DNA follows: TGTGCCAGCAGCAAAAGGAGCGGGACCTCTACACGGGGACTGTTTTTT.

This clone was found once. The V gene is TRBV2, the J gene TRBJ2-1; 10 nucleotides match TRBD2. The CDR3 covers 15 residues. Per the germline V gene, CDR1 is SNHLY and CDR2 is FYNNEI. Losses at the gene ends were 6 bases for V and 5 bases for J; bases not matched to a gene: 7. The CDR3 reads CASRISSGGDNEQFF. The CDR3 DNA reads TGTGCCAGCAGGATATCTAGCGGGGGAGACAATGAGCAGTTCTTC.

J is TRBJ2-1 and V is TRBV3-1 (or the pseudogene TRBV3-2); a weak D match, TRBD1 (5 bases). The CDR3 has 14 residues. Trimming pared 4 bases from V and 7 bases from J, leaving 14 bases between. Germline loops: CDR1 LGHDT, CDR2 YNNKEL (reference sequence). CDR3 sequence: CASSLSDTGNEQFF. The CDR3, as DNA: TGTGCCAGCAGCCTCTCGGACACCGGGAATGAGCAGTTCTTC.

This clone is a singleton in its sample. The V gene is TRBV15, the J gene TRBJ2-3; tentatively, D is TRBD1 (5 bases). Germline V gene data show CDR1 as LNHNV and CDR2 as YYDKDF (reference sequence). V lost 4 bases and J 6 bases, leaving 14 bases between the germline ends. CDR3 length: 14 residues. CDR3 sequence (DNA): TGTGCCACCAGCAAAGAAGGGGAAAGGGATACGCAGTATTTT. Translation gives CATSKEGERDTQYF. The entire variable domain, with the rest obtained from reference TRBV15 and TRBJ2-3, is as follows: DAMVIQNPRYQVTQFGKPVTLSCSQTLNHNVMYWYQQKSSQAPKLLFHYYDKDFNNEADTPDNFQSRRPNTSFCFLDIRSPGLGDTAMYLCATSKEGERDTQYFGPGTRLTVL.

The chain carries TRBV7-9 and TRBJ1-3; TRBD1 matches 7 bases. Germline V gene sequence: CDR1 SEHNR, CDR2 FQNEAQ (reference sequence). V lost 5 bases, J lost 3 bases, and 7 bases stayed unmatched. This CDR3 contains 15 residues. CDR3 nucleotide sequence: TGTGCCAGCAGCCCGGGACAGCTCGGTGGAAACACCATATATTTT. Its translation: CASSPGQLGGNTIYF.

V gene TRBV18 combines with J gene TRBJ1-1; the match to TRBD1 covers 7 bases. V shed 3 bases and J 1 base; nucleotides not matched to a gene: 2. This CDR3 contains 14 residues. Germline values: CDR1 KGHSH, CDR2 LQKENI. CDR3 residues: CASSPNRGNTEAFF. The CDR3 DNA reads TGTGCCAGCTCACCTAACAGGGGGAACACTGAAGCTTTCTTT.

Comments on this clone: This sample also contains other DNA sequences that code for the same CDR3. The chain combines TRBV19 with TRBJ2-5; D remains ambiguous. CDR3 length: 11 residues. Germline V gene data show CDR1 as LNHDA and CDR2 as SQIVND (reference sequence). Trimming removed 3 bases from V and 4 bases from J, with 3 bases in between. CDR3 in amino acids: CASSIRETQYF. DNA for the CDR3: TGTGCCAGTAGTATTCGAGAGACCCAGTACTTC.

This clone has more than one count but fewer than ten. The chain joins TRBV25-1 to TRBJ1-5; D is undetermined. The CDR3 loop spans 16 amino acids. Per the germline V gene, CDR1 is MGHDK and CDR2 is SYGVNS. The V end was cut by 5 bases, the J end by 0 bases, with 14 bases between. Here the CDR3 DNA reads TGTGCCAGCAGTCCTCGGCGGGGTGATAGCAATCAGCCCCAGCATTTT. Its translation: CASSPRRGDSNQPQHF. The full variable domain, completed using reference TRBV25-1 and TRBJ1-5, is EADIYQTPRYLVIGTGKKITLECSQTMGHDKMYWYQQDPGMELHLIHYSYGVNSTEKGDLSSESTVSRIRTEHFPLTLESARPSHTSQYLCASSPRRGDSNQPQHFGDGTRLSIL.

The CDR3 sequence is CASSPRGGNYEQYF. DNA of the CDR3: TGTGCCAGCAGCCCGCGGGGGGGTAACTACGAGCAGTACTTC. The rearrangement uses TRBV3-1 (or the pseudogene TRBV3-2) and TRBJ2-7; 9 nucleotides agree with TRBD2. Trimming took 4 bases from V and 3 from J; bases not matched to a gene: 4. The CDR3 consists of 14 residues. Germline V gene sequence: CDR1 LGHDT, CDR2 YNNKEL (reference sequence).

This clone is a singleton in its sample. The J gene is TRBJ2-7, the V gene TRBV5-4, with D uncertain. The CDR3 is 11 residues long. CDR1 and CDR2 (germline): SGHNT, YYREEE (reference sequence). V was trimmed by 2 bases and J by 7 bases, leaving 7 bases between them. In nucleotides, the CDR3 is TGTGCCAGCAGCTTCGCCCGGGAGCAGTACTTC. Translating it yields CASSFAREQYF.

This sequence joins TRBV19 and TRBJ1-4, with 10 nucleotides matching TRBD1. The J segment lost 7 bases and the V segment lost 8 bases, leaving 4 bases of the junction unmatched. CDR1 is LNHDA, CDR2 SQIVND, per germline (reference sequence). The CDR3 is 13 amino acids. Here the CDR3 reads CASGTGEGEKLFF. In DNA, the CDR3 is TGTGCCAGTGGGACAGGGGAAGGTGAAAAACTGTTTTTT.

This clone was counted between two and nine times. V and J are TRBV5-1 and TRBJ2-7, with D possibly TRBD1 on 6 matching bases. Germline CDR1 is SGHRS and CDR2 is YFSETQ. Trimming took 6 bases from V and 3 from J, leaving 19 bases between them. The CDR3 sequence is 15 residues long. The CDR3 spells CASKLGLGAIYEQYF. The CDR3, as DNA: TGCGCCAGCAAGCTTGGGCTGGGGGCTATCTACGAGCAGTACTTC.